The 7 T cell receptor beta chains listed next were all sequenced from one sample in a study of shared clonotypes between healthy human individuals. Naive CD8 isolation took CD45RO-negative cells positively selected for CCR7 and excluded terminally differentiated effector memory CD45RA+ cells. This table comes from immunoSEQ multiplex PCR, and its TCRdb copy is limited to in-frame clones, with some not included. The sample contains some 2 million clones, around 96% of which appear only once. The sequencing input was naive CD8+ T cells sorted from blood. Receptor source: a man aged 18 to 29 in good health.

V is TRBV27 and J is TRBJ1-4; 9 bases fit TRBD1. This CDR3 has 15 amino acids. The germline V gene encodes CDR1 MNHEY and CDR2 SMNVEV (reference sequence). J lost 6 bases, V lost 3 bases, and 5 bases had no gene match. CDR3 sequence (DNA): TGTGCCAGCAGTTTCGGGACAGGGAGGGATGAAAAACTGTTTTTT. It specifies CASSFGTGRDEKLFF.

V is TRBV10-1 and J is TRBJ2-1; D may match TRBD1 or TRBD2 (5 bases each). This CDR3 is 18 amino acids long. V was trimmed by 3 bases and J by 6 bases, leaving 24 bases between them. Per the germline V gene, CDR1 is WNHNN and CDR2 is SYGVQD (reference sequence). The CDR3 is CASSDSVWDGRTINEQFF. CDR3 coding DNA: TGCGCCAGCAGTGATAGTGTGTGGGACGGAAGAACGATCAATGAGCAGTTCTTC.

This chain connects TRBV2 to TRBJ1-4; TRBD1 matches at 10 bases. Germline assignment: CDR1 SNHLY and CDR2 FYNNEI. V was pared by 5 bases and J by 6 bases, with 6 bases of the junction left unmatched. This CDR3 has 15 amino acids. CDR3 nucleotide sequence: TGTGCCAGCAGTTTAAGACAGGGGGCTGATGAAAAACTGTTTTTT. It codes for CASSLRQGADEKLFF.

J is TRBJ1-6 and V is TRBV27; a possible D gene is TRBD1 (6 bases). This CDR3 is 17 amino acids long. Per the germline V gene, CDR1 is MNHEY and CDR2 is SMNVEV (reference sequence). The germline V and J ends were trimmed by 5 bases and 3 bases, with 17 bases remaining between them. CDR3 sequence reads: CASSPITGKVYNSPLHF. The DNA of the CDR3 is TGTGCCAGCAGTCCCATTACAGGGAAGGTCTATAATTCACCCCTCCACTTT.

The rearrangement joins TRBV27 to TRBJ2-1; D is unclear. CDR1 MNHEY and CDR2 SMNVEV come from the germline V gene (reference sequence). This CDR3 comprises 13 residues. Trimming cost V 2 bases and J 5 bases, with 7 bases left between them. The CDR3 DNA is TGTGCCAGCAGTTTAACATCGGACAATGAGCAGTTCTTC. Residues: CASSLTSDNEQFF.

V gene TRBV25-1 combines with J gene TRBJ2-3; 8 bases map to TRBD2. V lost 9 bases, J lost 1 base, and 12 bases stayed unmatched. Per the germline V gene, CDR1 is MGHDK and CDR2 is SYGVNS. This CDR3 contains 16 residues. The CDR3 reads CARRALLAERTDTQYF. Written as DNA, the CDR3 is TGTGCCAGACGGGCCCTACTAGCGGAGCGCACAGATACGCAGTATTTT.

Here the CDR3 reads CASSLRGREPQHF. CDR3 DNA: TGTGCCAGCAGTTTAAGGGGTAGAGAGCCCCAGCATTTT. This chain uses TRBV28 with TRBJ1-5, with D possibly TRBD1 on 5 matching bases. Trimming removed 2 bases from V and 8 bases from J, with 10 bases in between. CDR3 length: 13 residues. In germline, CDR1 is MDHEN, CDR2 SYDVKM.